Presented here are 14 T cell receptor beta chains from one specimen sequenced in a study of blood T cells in healthy people across ages. A sample-barcoded 5' primer and a J-beta primer mix were used in a second PCR of about 6 to 12 cycles. TCRdb recomputed calls from the 5' RACE reads with MiXCR, one row per CDR3 protein. The data contain 750,000 to 1,000,000 distinct CDR3 sequences, roughly 28% of them seen just once; the ten biggest clones take up roughly a tenth. This sample also appeared in a second study, on T cells of mothers and their children.

Sequencing was carried out using blood. All receptors derive from a middle-aged woman in good health.

For this clonotype: A read error is possible here, since a much larger clone lies one base away. The V gene is TRBV6-6, the J gene TRBJ1-2; D ambiguous. Germline V CDR1 and CDR2: MNHNY, SVGAGI (reference sequence). This CDR3 spans 11 amino acids. With 8 bases removed from V and 1 base from J, the gap between germline ends came to 5 bases. CDR3 in DNA: TGTGCCAGCCTGGATAACTATGGCTACACCTTC. Translation: CASLDNYGYTF.

The rearrangement links TRBV29-1 to TRBJ2-3; 11 nucleotides line up with TRBD2. The CDR3 runs to 15 residues. CDR1 and CDR2 from the germline V gene are SQVTM and ANQGSEA. J was trimmed by 2 bases and V by 5 bases; bases with no gene match: 6. CDR3: CSVLRLAGITDTQYF. CDR3 coding DNA: TGCAGCGTTCTTCGACTAGCGGGGATCACAGATACGCAGTATTTT.

This clonotype was observed a few times. The gene calls are TRBV9 and TRBJ2-6, with D possibly matching TRBD1 (6 bases). This CDR3 is built from 15 residues. Trimming cost V 1 base and J 3 bases, with 8 bases left between them. CDR1 and CDR2 from the germline V gene are SGDLS and YYNGEE. This CDR3 reads CASSVSGDGANVLTF. The CDR3 DNA sequence: TGTGCCAGCAGCGTATCAGGGGATGGGGCCAACGTCCTGACTTTC.

In its sample, this clonotype was seen many times. V and J are TRBV28 and TRBJ2-1; D might be TRBD2 (5 bases). Germline loops: CDR1 MDHEN, CDR2 SYDVKM. The CDR3 has 15 amino acids. Trimming stripped 5 bases from V and 3 bases from J, with 14 bases between. The CDR3 sequence: CASSGRALNYNEQFF. The CDR3 DNA sequence: TGTGCCAGCAGTGGGCGGGCCCTTAACTACAATGAGCAGTTCTTC.

This clonotype appeared a few times. The CDR3 sequence: CASSISDRGSYNEQFF. As DNA, the CDR3 is TGTGCCAGTAGTATCTCAGACAGGGGGTCCTACAATGAGCAGTTCTTC. The chain couples TRBV19 to TRBJ2-1; 9 bases map to TRBD1. J was trimmed by 1 base and V by 3 bases; bases with no gene match: 4. Germline V gene data show CDR1 as LNHDA and CDR2 as SQIVND (reference sequence). This CDR3 contains 16 residues. The full variable domain, its missing parts supplied by reference TRBV19 and TRBJ2-1, is DGGITQSPKYLFRKEGQNVTLSCEQNLNHDAMYWYRQDPGQGLRLIYYSQIVNDFQKGDIAEGYSVSREKKESFPLTVTSAQKNPTAFYLCASSISDRGSYNEQFFGPGTRLTVL.

This clonotype appeared a few times. The chain employs TRBV20-1 and TRBJ1-5, with D perhaps matching TRBD1 (6 bases). The CDR3 consists of 13 residues. V lost 6 bases and J lost 1, with 10 bases in between. The germline gives CDR1 DFQATT, CDR2 SNEGSKA (reference sequence). The CDR3 sequence: CSATGTSNQPQHF. CDR3 sequence (DNA): TGCAGTGCAACAGGGACCAGCAATCAGCCCCAGCATTTT.

The V and J genes are TRBV2 and TRBJ2-1; D unresolved. The germline V and J ends were trimmed by 6 bases and 1 base, with 13 bases remaining between them. Germline CDR1 SNHLY, CDR2 FYNNEI. There are 15 residues in the CDR3. The CDR3 region is CASSAVTRSYNEQFF. Written as DNA, the CDR3 is TGTGCCAGCAGCGCCGTGACAAGGTCCTACAATGAGCAGTTCTTC.

On this clonotype: Germline and junction disagree at one end, which may indicate a read error. The V call is TRBV7-2, the J call TRBJ2-7, with 14 bases fitting TRBD2. CDR1 and CDR2 (germline): SGHTA, FQGNSA. This CDR3 contains 16 residues. CDR3 protein: CVSSVGLAGAIYEQYF. DNA for the CDR3: TGTGTCAGCAGCGTGGGACTAGCGGGGGCTATCTACGAGCAGTACTTC.

The J gene is TRBJ1-5, the V gene TRBV7-2; 7 bases line up with TRBD1. Germline V gene sequence: CDR1 SGHTA, CDR2 FQGNSA. This CDR3 spans 15 amino acids. V lost 1 base to trimming and J lost 7 bases; unmatched junction nucleotides: 7. Here the CDR3 DNA reads TGTGCCAGCAGCTTAGTGTCAGGGGGTCGGCAGCCCCAGCATTTT. Amino acids: CASSLVSGGRQPQHF. The full variable domain, in which reference TRBV7-2 and TRBJ1-5 provide the parts outside the CDR3, is GAGVSQSPSNKVTEKGKDVELRCDPISGHTALYWYRQSLGQGLEFLIYFQGNSAPDKSGLPSDRFSAERTGGSVSTLTIQRTQQEDSAVYLCASSLVSGGRQPQHFGDGTRLSIL.

V is TRBV29-1 and J is TRBJ1-2; D unclear. The V end was cut by 4 bases, the J end by 8 bases, with 17 bases between. CDR3 length: 13 amino acids. The germline gives CDR1 SQVTM, CDR2 ANQGSEA. The CDR3 is CSVATLGGGGYTF. The DNA of the CDR3 is TGCAGCGTTGCGACCCTGGGAGGAGGCGGCTACACCTTC.

The sample holds many counts of this clonotype. The CDR3 coding sequence is TGTGCCAGCACCCTCGGTGGTACCGGGAGCTCCTACGAGCAGTACTTC. This gives the protein CASTLGGTGSSYEQYF. The chain combines TRBV12-3 or TRBV12-4 with TRBJ2-7, with D tentatively TRBD2 (6 bases). The CDR3 is made up of 16 amino acids. Trimming pared 7 bases from V and 0 bases from J, leaving 19 bases between.

This clonotype was counted only a few times. The gene calls are TRBV14 and TRBJ1-2; unclear D gene. V was shortened by 1 base and J by 8 bases, with 14 bases between the two germline ends. CDR1 and CDR2 (germline): SGHDN, FVKESK. This CDR3 comprises 14 residues. This CDR3 is CASSQARRIEGYTF. The DNA for the CDR3 is TGTGCCAGCAGCCAAGCCCGACGGATTGAGGGCTACACCTTC.

Regarding this clonotype: This may be a read error: a much more frequent sequence differs by one nucleotide. This chain connects TRBV7-8 to TRBJ2-1; 10 bases map to TRBD2. Germline V gene sequence: CDR1 SGHVS, CDR2 FQNEAQ. CDR3 length: 18 residues. The CDR3 region is CANSLARIAGGRYNEQFF. The CDR3 coding sequence is TGTGCCAACAGCTTAGCGAGGATAGCGGGGGGCCGTTACAATGAGCAGTTCTTC.

The gene calls are TRBV20-1 and TRBJ2-2; TRBD2 agrees at 7 bases. V shed 7 bases, J shed 0 bases, and the junction held 11 bases outside the gene matches. In germline, CDR1 is DFQATT, CDR2 SNEGSKA (reference sequence). This CDR3 contains 16 residues. CDR3 loop: CSVHLGGGANTGELFF. For the CDR3, the DNA is TGCAGTGTCCACCTTGGCGGGGGAGCGAACACCGGGGAGCTGTTTTTT.